This T cell receptor (beta chain) was sequenced for a study of CD8 T cells in Susac syndrome (dated by TCRdb to between 2018 and 2021). At the level of the whole study: Of the Susac syndrome patients who were sequenced, more than 5 had clinically active disease and eight were in clinical remission. At blood withdrawal, Susac syndrome patients were either therapy-naive, taking corticosteroids (in some cases with IVIg as well), or taking IVIg alone. The study used repertoire sequencing to test whether antigen drove CD8+ T cell activation and differentiation in Susac syndrome.

About this clonotype: What this receptor recognizes is not known. No qualities accompany the bases; no much larger clone lies one base away.

Peripheral blood CD8+ and CD4+ T cells from healthy donors, Susac syndrome patients and multiple sclerosis patients were profiled by high-throughput TCR beta sequencing. Recently defined diagnostic criteria for definite or probable disease were met by the Susac syndrome patients. CD8+ TEMRA cells were enriched by FACS, while bulk CD8+ and CD4+ T cells were purified by magnetic negative isolation. Blood was collected in EDTA tubes and processed within 24 hours, with PBMCs isolated through density gradient centrifugation. PBMCs intended for TCR sequencing were frozen in liquid nitrogen and were later thawed in a 37 degrees C water bath. The sorted or isolated CD4+, CD8+ and CD8+ TEMRA cells had a purity of 90% or higher. Paper-wide results and their limitations: The number of individuals in the TCR sequencing and HLA analysis was acknowledged as relatively small. In patients with Susac syndrome, the CD4+ T cell repertoire showed no detectable clonal expansion.

CDR1 SEHNR and CDR2 FQNEAQ are derived from the germline V gene (reference sequence). From cysteine to phenylalanine, the CDR3 is 14 amino acids long. The DNA shown is the 42-base CDR3, in frame from base 1. The V and J ends are trimmed by 8 bases and 5 bases, leaving 19 bases between them. RNA was extracted using the RNeasy kit, and roughly 0.45 to 1 ug of the RNA was reverse transcribed with random hexamers. TCR beta CDR3 regions were amplified with the immunoSEQ multiplex PCR assay covering 54 Vbeta and 13 Jbeta segments. To correct PCR amplification bias, a synthetic template baseline was used for both primer optimization and computational correction. The source study handled its data this way. Reads were annotated to V, D and J genes per IMGT and analyzed with immunoSEQ Analyzer, keeping only productive sequences. Clonality was computed as one minus Shannon entropy normalized by log2 of the number of productive unique sequences. Public and private clones were assessed among the 100 most prevalent clones of each patient and control. Clones were defined as Susac-specific if absent from the healthy and MS cohorts, from 1052 published viral clones and from other ImmuneACCESS disease sequences. TCRdb cleaned the public reads at Q25 with fastp, built clones with MiXCR and kept in-frame beta chains. Rows with a matching CDR3 protein are joined into one entry that keeps the most common DNA and genes. The V and J calls and clone size come from TCRdb's table, not from the authors' own analysis. The sample table lists about 150,000 distinct CDR3 sequences, 85% to 95% of them with a count of one. Of the sample, approximately 0.17% is held by the ten largest clones.

Input material: CD4+ T cells from PBMCs. The rearrangement combines TRBV7-9 with TRBJ2-7; no D gene call is confident. The receptor was derived from a human donor with Susac syndrome. The CDR3 is CASASGRAVDEQYF. The sequence in DNA is TGTGCCAGCGCATCTGGAAGGGCGGTGGACGAGCAGTACTTC.